This T cell receptor (beta chain) was sequenced in a study of T cell clonotyping in hematopoietic cell transplantation. Background on the study: Recipients' pretransplant samples followed cytoreduction.

As for time point: recipient sample about 28 days before transplant, after cytoreduction. Trimming took 7 bases from V and 2 from J, leaving 1 base between them. The CDR3 sequence is 10 residues long. The V gene's germline CDR1 is MNHEY and CDR2 SMNVEV (reference sequence). This clone was counted only a few times. Its antigen is not known. Study-level results: Cells were unsorted, so CD4 and CD8 contributions were not separated. Broader posttransplant TCR repertoire diversity was predicted by graft donor and pretransplant recipient Inverse Simpson Index values. Recipient TCR diversity dropped after transplant; expanded clonotypes rose from day 30 to 180.

Using immunoSEQ multiplex PCR, the repertoire was profiled, and TCRdb retains in-frame clones only, with some absent. The sample lists over 10,000 clones; over 70% were seen once. The clonotype comes from a man aged 55-75 years with acute myeloid leukemia. Some clones in this sample may be carry-over from other donors' samples. The rearrangement uses TRBV27 and TRBJ2-3; the D is unclear. Sequencing was performed on peripheral blood mononuclear cells, taken before stem cell transplant. CDR3 residues: CASNTDTQYF. CDR3 coding DNA: TGTGCCAGCAACACAGATACGCAGTATTTT.